The 30 T cell receptor beta chains presented below share a single source sample, sequenced in a study of human T cells and chemical hapten exposure. Stated time point: pre-sensitization, week 0. Specified treatment: therapeutic diphenylcyclopropenone sensitization with weekly scalp DPC. TCRdb redid the calling of the RACE reads with MiXCR, one entry per CDR3 protein. The sample records about 120,000 distinct CDR3 sequences, less than 15% being singletons. This material consisted of whole blood, taken in connection with sensitization to the hapten diphenylcyclopropenone (DPC). The receptor source for this set is a woman between 18 and 30 years old with alopecia areata. Some clones in this sample may be carry-over from other donors' samples.

This clonotype has a count of ten or more. The chain employs TRBV12-3 or TRBV12-4 and TRBJ2-5, with no clear D. This CDR3 has 13 residues. Trimming took 3 bases from V and 4 from J, leaving 9 bases between them. The CDR3 coding sequence is TGTGCCAGCAGTTTGGCACCCACAGAGACCCAGTACTTC. Amino acid sequence: CASSLAPTETQYF.

In its sample, this clonotype was seen a few times. V and J are TRBV6-4 and TRBJ1-6; the D is unclear. Trimming shortened V by 3 bases and J by 4 bases, and 4 bases separated the two germline ends. The CDR3 sequence is 13 residues long. CDR1 MRHNA and CDR2 SNTAGT come from the germline V gene. The CDR3 nucleotides are TGTGCCAGCAGTGAACAGTATAATTCACCCCTCCACTTT. It specifies CASSEQYNSPLHF.

This clonotype was counted between two and nine times. The gene calls are TRBV29-1 and TRBJ1-5, with D possibly being TRBD1 (5 bases). V lost 7 bases to trimming and J lost 3 bases, with 13 bases between them. Germline CDR1 SQVTM, CDR2 ANQGSEA. The CDR3 runs 13 residues. CDR3 coding DNA: TGCAGCGCCGGGACCGCCGCCAATCAGCCCCAGCATTTT. Amino acid sequence: CSAGTAANQPQHF. Supplemented by reference TRBV29-1 and TRBJ1-5, the full variable domain reads SAVISQKPSRDICQRGTSLTIQCQVDSQVTMMFWYRQQPGQSLTLIATANQGSEATYESGFVIDKFPISRPNLTFSTLTVSNMSPEDSSIYLCSAGTAANQPQHFGDGTRLSIL.

The V call is TRBV6-5, the J call TRBJ2-5, with a weak D call TRBD2 (6 bases). The germline CDR1 and CDR2 sequences are MNHEY and SVGAGI. V shed 2 bases and J shed 1 base, with 8 bases lying between them. The CDR3 consists of 14 residues. The CDR3, as DNA: TGTGCCAGCAGTTACGGGGGGATCCAAGAGACCCAGTACTTC. Its translation: CASSYGGIQETQYF.

The sample holds many counts of this clonotype. The V call is TRBV6-2 or TRBV6-3, the J call TRBJ2-1; 7 nucleotides align to TRBD1. Germline values: CDR1 MNHEY, CDR2 SVGEGT. CDR3 length: 16 residues. V lost 4 bases and J lost 4; bases outside the gene matches: 10. The CDR3 DNA is TGTGCCAGCAGTTCCGCCGGGACAGACTTATACAATGAGCAGTTCTTC. It translates to CASSSAGTDLYNEQFF.

There are many counts of this clonotype. The chain uses TRBV11-2 and TRBJ2-3, with 14 bases lining up with TRBD2. This CDR3 spans 16 amino acids. The germline CDR1 and CDR2 sequences are SGHAT and FQNNGV. J was trimmed by 7 bases and V by 6 bases; bases with no gene match: 9. The CDR3 nucleotides read TGTGCCAGCAGTTACCAGACTAGCGGGGGGGCCAATACGCAGTATTTT. The encoded protein is CASSYQTSGGANTQYF.

The chain has TRBV12-5 and TRBJ2-3; D gene unclear. V was pared by 6 bases and J by 9 bases, with 13 bases between. Per germline, CDR1 LGHNT and CDR2 FRNRAP. CDR3 length: 12 residues. The CDR3 is CASGLSVGTQYF. The CDR3 DNA follows: TGTGCTAGTGGCTTGTCCGTAGGGACGCAGTATTTT. Together with reference TRBV12-5 and TRBJ2-3, the CDR3 gives the full variable domain: DARVTQTPRHKVTEMGQEVTMRCQPILGHNTVFWYRQTMMQGLELLAYFRNRAPLDDSGMPKDRFSAEMPDATLATLKIQPSEPRDSAVYFCASGLSVGTQYFGPGTRLTVL.

The chain carries TRBV20-1 and TRBJ2-5; no reliable D call. The germline V and J ends were trimmed by 3 bases and 5 bases, with 10 bases remaining between them. The CDR3 runs to 12 residues. CDR1 is DFQATT, CDR2 SNEGSKA, per germline (reference sequence). This CDR3 reads CSARLVGETQYF. CDR3 DNA: TGCAGTGCTAGGCTAGTCGGGGAGACCCAGTACTTC.

The chain joins TRBV6-4 to TRBJ1-5; D gene uncertain. Trimming pared 3 bases from V and 4 bases from J, leaving 10 bases between. The germline V gene has CDR1 MRHNA and CDR2 SNTAGT. This CDR3 spans 14 amino acids. CDR3 DNA: TGTGCCAGCAGTGAACCCCGCGGGAATCAGCCCCAGCATTTT. This sequence encodes CASSEPRGNQPQHF.

This clonotype was detected many times. V usage is TRBV3-1 and J usage is TRBJ2-1; D ambiguous. The CDR3 runs 14 residues. The germline V gene has CDR1 LGHDT and CDR2 YNNKEL (reference sequence). The germline V and J ends were trimmed by 5 bases and 0 bases, with 8 bases remaining between them. Here the CDR3 DNA reads TGTGCCAGCAGCACCGGAATCTCCTACAATGAGCAGTTCTTC. Protein: CASSTGISYNEQFF.

The chain uses TRBV20-1 and TRBJ2-3; TRBD2 aligns across 14 bases. V dropped 3 bases and J dropped 2; count of bases not matched to a gene: 7. This CDR3 region has 17 residues. The germline gives CDR1 DFQATT, CDR2 SNEGSKA (reference sequence). The CDR3 nucleotides read TGCAGTGCTAGTAGGGGGACTAGCGGGGGAAACACAGATACGCAGTATTTT. This encodes CSASRGTSGGNTDTQYF.

The V gene is TRBV12-3 or TRBV12-4, the J gene TRBJ2-4; D call uncertain. Trimming removed 4 bases at V and 6 bases at J, with 7 bases between. The CDR3 length is 12 residues. CDR3 region: CASSSPLNIQYF. CDR3 nucleotides: TGTGCCAGCAGTTCCCCGTTAAACATTCAGTACTTC.

The chain is built from TRBV7-9 and TRBJ2-1, with D uncertain. V was pared by 4 bases and J by 7 bases, with 11 bases between. Germline V gene sequence: CDR1 SEHNR, CDR2 FQNEAQ (reference sequence). This CDR3 comprises 13 residues. The CDR3 DNA sequence: TGTGCCAGCAGCTCCTCCCGGAGTAATGAGCAGTTCTTC. It specifies CASSSSRSNEQFF.

The V and J genes are TRBV5-1 and TRBJ1-6, with D perhaps TRBD1 (5 bases). Trimming pared 0 bases from V and 10 bases from J, leaving 14 bases between. The germline V gene has CDR1 SGHRS and CDR2 YFSETQ. The CDR3 sequence is 15 residues long. The DNA of the CDR3 is TGCGCCAGCAGCTTGGCCGGGCAGGGTGACTCACCCCTCCACTTT. Protein product: CASSLAGQGDSPLHF. The variable domain in full, with the rest retrieved from reference TRBV5-1 and TRBJ1-6, is KAGVTQTPRYLIKTRGQQVTLSCSPISGHRSVSWYQQTPGQGLQFLFEYFSETQRNKGNFPGRFSGRQFSNSRSEMNVSTLELGDSALYLCASSLAGQGDSPLHFGNGTRLTVT.

The sample holds a few counts of this clonotype. This chain connects TRBV3-1 to TRBJ2-7; perhaps TRBD1 as D (5 bases). V lost 0 bases and J 3 bases, leaving 18 bases between the germline ends. Germline lookup yields CDR1 LGHDT and CDR2 YNNKEL (reference sequence). This CDR3 has 17 amino acids. The CDR3 sequence is CASSQDFRQGGGYEQYF. In DNA form, the CDR3 reads TGTGCCAGCAGCCAAGATTTTAGGCAGGGCGGTGGCTACGAGCAGTACTTC.

This clonotype was recorded a few times. The rearrangement links TRBV28 to TRBJ2-7, with 8 nucleotides matching TRBD1. Germline loops: CDR1 MDHEN, CDR2 SYDVKM. The CDR3 has 16 amino acids. The V segment lost 5 bases and the J segment 0 bases; nucleotides outside the gene matches: 9. CDR3 residues: CASSRPGQVTSYEQYF. The CDR3 bases are TGTGCCAGCAGTCGCCCGGGACAGGTAACCTCCTACGAGCAGTACTTC.

This clonotype turned up a few times. This chain links TRBV7-9 with TRBJ2-3; D call uncertain. CDR3 length equals 14 residues. V was clipped by 0 bases and J by 6 bases, with 10 bases between them. Germline-derived CDR1 and CDR2 are SEHNR and FQNEAQ (reference sequence). The CDR3 is CASSLADGTDTQYF. The CDR3 DNA sequence: TGTGCCAGCAGCTTAGCGGACGGAACTGATACGCAGTATTTT. The whole variable domain, filled in from reference TRBV7-9 and TRBJ2-3, reads DTGVSQNPRHKITKRGQNVTFRCDPISEHNRLYWYRQTLGQGPEFLTYFQNEAQLEKSRLLSDRFSAERPKGSFSTLEIQRTEQGDSAMYLCASSLADGTDTQYFGPGTRLTVL.

This clonotype has ten or more counts. The chain couples TRBV20-1 to TRBJ1-2, with D possibly matching TRBD1 (6 bases). The V gene's germline CDR1 is DFQATT and CDR2 SNEGSKA (reference sequence). This CDR3 contains 12 residues. V lost 6 bases, J lost 4 bases, and 12 bases lay in between. The CDR3 region has the DNA TGCAGTGCCAAGACAGGCAGCTATGGCTACACCTTC. This translates into CSAKTGSYGYTF.

CDR3 loop: CASSQLTPGGQGGSEQFF. CDR3 coding DNA: TGTGCCAGCAGCCAACTCACCCCCGGTGGGCAGGGGGGGAGTGAGCAGTTCTTC. V usage is TRBV3-1 and J usage is TRBJ2-1; either TRBD1 or TRBD2 may supply D (7 bases each). The CDR3 totals 18 residues. V lost 2 bases and J lost 9, with 26 bases in between. Looked up from germline, CDR1 is LGHDT and CDR2 is YNNKEL (reference sequence).

This clonotype came up many times. The rearrangement joins TRBV20-1 to TRBJ2-1; D might be TRBD2 (6 bases). This CDR3 has 14 amino acids. CDR1 is DFQATT and CDR2 is SNEGSKA in the germline V gene (reference sequence). The V and J ends lost 0 bases and 15 bases respectively, with 21 bases between them. The CDR3: CSARDRTSWQRLFF. CDR3 bases: TGCAGTGCTAGAGATCGAACTAGCTGGCAACGTTTGTTCTTC.

This rearrangement joins TRBV12-3 or TRBV12-4 to TRBJ2-5; D gene unclear. The germline V and J ends were trimmed by 2 bases and 4 bases, with 11 bases remaining between them. This CDR3 has 14 residues. Here the CDR3 DNA reads TGTGCCAGCAGTTTATGGCGACCAGTAGAGACCCAGTACTTC. Encoded protein: CASSLWRPVETQYF.

This clonotype was seen more than once but under ten times. As DNA, the CDR3 is TGTGCCAGCAGCCTGTACAGGGCAAGCACCCACAATGAGCAGTTCTTC. Protein: CASSLYRASTHNEQFF. The V gene is TRBV7-8, the J gene TRBJ2-1, with a tentative D call TRBD1 (6 bases). This CDR3 spans 16 amino acids. The V end was cut by 5 bases, the J end by 5 bases, with 19 bases between. CDR1 SGHVS and CDR2 FQNEAQ come from the germline V gene.

The chain carries TRBV5-1 and TRBJ2-1; weak D call: TRBD1 (5 bases). The CDR3 sequence is 12 residues long. The germline V gene has CDR1 SGHRS and CDR2 YFSETQ. V lost 3 bases and J 6 bases, leaving 7 bases between the germline ends. CDR3 loop: CASSSQGNEQFF. The CDR3 DNA reads TGCGCCAGCAGCTCGCAGGGCAATGAGCAGTTCTTC.

The chain carries TRBV20-1 and TRBJ2-7; no clear D. The CDR3 extends over 14 amino acids. CDR1 is DFQATT and CDR2 is SNEGSKA in the germline V gene (reference sequence). Trimming took 3 bases from V and 0 from J, leaving 12 bases between them. Written as DNA, the CDR3 is TGCAGTGCTAGTGTAAGTCAGAACTCCTACGAGCAGTACTTC. Its translation is CSASVSQNSYEQYF.

This clonotype was detected many times. The rearrangement joins TRBV12-3 or TRBV12-4 to TRBJ1-3; 7 bases agree with TRBD1. The CDR3 sequence is 14 residues long. The V gene end was trimmed by 3 bases and the J gene end by 4 bases; junction bases not matched to a gene: 3. Written as DNA, the CDR3 is TGTGCCAGCAGTTTCGGGACAGAAGGAAACACCATATATTTT. This encodes CASSFGTEGNTIYF.

This clonotype was observed a handful of times. The chain combines TRBV7-2 with TRBJ2-2, with 12 bases fitting TRBD2. The germline V gene encodes CDR1 SGHTA and CDR2 FQGNSA. There are 19 residues in the CDR3. Trimming cost V 0 bases and J 0 bases; bases outside gene matches: 5. This CDR3 is CASSLASSGGAANTGELFF. In nucleotides, the CDR3 is TGTGCCAGCAGCTTAGCCTCTAGCGGGGGGGCAGCGAACACCGGGGAGCTGTTTTTT.

The table lists this clonotype with a few counts. The chain couples TRBV27 to TRBJ2-1, with TRBD1 matching over 7 bases. The CDR3 length is 13 residues. CDR1 is MNHEY and CDR2 is SMNVEV in the germline V gene (reference sequence). The V segment lost 6 bases and the J segment 7 bases; nucleotides outside the gene matches: 6. CDR3 nucleotides: TGTGCCAGCAGCGGGACAGATGAGAATGAGCAGTTCTTC. It yields the protein CASSGTDENEQFF.

The chain has TRBV27 and TRBJ2-7; 12 nucleotides agree with TRBD1. Losses at the gene ends were 4 bases for V and 2 bases for J; bases not matched to a gene: 6. This CDR3 region has 16 residues. Germline-derived CDR1 and CDR2 are MNHEY and SMNVEV (reference sequence). CDR3 bases: TGTGCCAGCAGTTACGGCCGGGACAGGGGGCCCTACGAGCAGTACTTC. Its translation: CASSYGRDRGPYEQYF.

This clonotype was found a few times. This chain joins TRBV4-1 and TRBJ2-3, with D possibly TRBD1 on 6 matching bases. This CDR3 region has 16 residues. V lost 1 base to trimming and J lost 1 base, with 12 bases between them. Looked up from germline, CDR1 is MGHRA and CDR2 is YSYEKL. The CDR3 nucleotides are TGCGCCAGCAGCCAAGTTGGGGGCCCCGGCACAGATACGCAGTATTTT. It encodes CASSQVGGPGTDTQYF.

This clonotype has at least ten counts. The J gene is TRBJ2-1, the V gene TRBV6-2 or TRBV6-3, with 9 nucleotides matching TRBD2. V lost 0 bases, J lost 6 bases, and 3 bases stayed unmatched. Germline values: CDR1 MNHEY, CDR2 SVGEGT. The CDR3 runs 15 residues. The CDR3 DNA sequence: TGTGCCAGCAGTTACTCGAGTAGCGGGGGCAATGAGCAGTTCTTC. Translating it yields CASSYSSSGGNEQFF.